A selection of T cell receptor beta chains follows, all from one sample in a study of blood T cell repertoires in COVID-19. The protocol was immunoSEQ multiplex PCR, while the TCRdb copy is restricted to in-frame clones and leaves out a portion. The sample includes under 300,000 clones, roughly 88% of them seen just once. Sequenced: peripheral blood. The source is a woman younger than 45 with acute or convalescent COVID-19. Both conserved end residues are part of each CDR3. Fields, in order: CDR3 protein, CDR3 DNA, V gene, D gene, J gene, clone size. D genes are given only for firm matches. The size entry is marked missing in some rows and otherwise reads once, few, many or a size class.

CDR3: CASSSPDRWWEQYF
DNA: TGTGCCAGCAGTTCTCCGGACAGATGGTGGGAGCAGTACTTC
V: TRBV27
D: NA
J: TRBJ2-7
size: once

CDR3: CASSLDGRAFGDEQFF
DNA: TGTGCCAGCAGCCTTGACGGGAGGGCCTTTGGCGATGAGCAGTTCTTC
V: TRBV9
D: TRBD2
J: TRBJ2-1
size: NA

CDR3: CASSFDRGQGDTQYF
DNA: TGTGCCAGCAGCTTCGACAGGGGGCAGGGGGATACGCAGTATTTT
V: TRBV7-2
D: TRBD1
J: TRBJ2-3
size: once

CDR3: CASSPDPRGRAPYEQYF
DNA: TGTGCCAGCAGCCCGGACCCGCGGGGGCGGGCCCCCTACGAGCAGTACTTC
V: TRBV9
D: NA
J: TRBJ2-7
size: few

CDR3: CASSQAGGQYNEQFF
DNA: TGTGCCAGCAGCCAAGCGGGAGGCCAGTACAATGAGCAGTTCTTC
V: TRBV4-2
D: TRBD2
J: TRBJ2-1
size: NA

CDR3: CAWSVPDRDNQPQHF
DNA: TGTGCCTGGAGTGTCCCAGACAGGGATAATCAGCCCCAGCATTTT
V: TRBV30
D: TRBD1
J: TRBJ1-5
size: once

CDR3: CASSSLAGGPGEQFF
DNA: TGTGCCAGCAGCTCACTAGCGGGAGGGCCGGGAGAGCAGTTCTTC
V: TRBV7-2
D: TRBD2
J: TRBJ2-1
size: NA

CDR3: CATSRSLQHEQFF
DNA: TGTGCCACCAGCAGAAGTTTACAGCATGAGCAGTTCTTC
V: TRBV15
D: NA
J: TRBJ2-1
size: NA

CDR3: CASSPVGQPYNEQFF
DNA: TGTGCCAGTAGCCCCGTGGGGCAACCTTACAATGAGCAGTTCTTC
V: TRBV19
D: NA
J: TRBJ2-1
size: NA

CDR3: CASSYASGSFEQFF
DNA: TGTGCCAGCAGTTACGCTAGCGGGAGCTTTGAGCAGTTCTTC
V: TRBV6-6
D: TRBD2
J: TRBJ2-1
size: NA

CDR3: CASSVMTGTHIYEQYF
DNA: TGTGCCAGCAGTGTGATGACAGGGACGCATATATACGAGCAGTACTTC
V: TRBV25-1
D: TRBD1
J: TRBJ2-7
size: NA

CDR3: CASSHTISGGELFF
DNA: TGTGCCAGCAGCCATACCATCTCGGGCGGGGAGCTGTTTTTT
V: TRBV14
D: NA
J: TRBJ2-2
size: NA

CDR3: CASSQAGKGGVGQETQYF
DNA: TGCGCCAGCAGCCAAGCTGGGAAGGGAGGGGTTGGACAAGAGACCCAGTACTTC
V: TRBV4-1
D: TRBD2
J: TRBJ2-5
size: NA

CDR3: CASSLVLGGQGFTDTQYF
DNA: TGCGCCAGCAGCTTGGTTCTCGGGGGACAGGGTTTCACAGATACGCAGTATTTT
V: TRBV5-1
D: TRBD1
J: TRBJ2-3
size: NA

CDR3: CASSIEGSGAYNEQFF
DNA: TGTGCCAGTAGTATAGAGGGTAGCGGAGCATACAATGAGCAGTTCTTC
V: TRBV19
D: NA
J: TRBJ2-1
size: NA

CDR3: CASSFRGNQPQHF
DNA: TGTGCCAGCAGTTTCCGCGGCAATCAGCCCCAGCATTTT
V: TRBV27
D: NA
J: TRBJ1-5
size: few

CDR3: CASSRTGGITEAFF
DNA: TGCGCCAGCAGCCGGACAGGGGGTATCACTGAAGCTTTCTTT
V: TRBV5-1
D: TRBD1
J: TRBJ1-1
size: NA

CDR3: CASSESRLAGQNEQFF
DNA: TGTGCCAGCAGTGAATCCAGACTAGCGGGCCAAAATGAGCAGTTCTTC
V: TRBV25-1
D: TRBD2
J: TRBJ2-1
size: NA

CDR3: CASSEQGAGVRPQHF
DNA: TGTGCCAGCAGCGAACAGGGGGCCGGGGTGCGGCCCCAGCATTTT
V: TRBV28
D: TRBD1
J: TRBJ1-5
size: once

CDR3: CASSPTRTTYNEQFF
DNA: TGTGCCAGCAGCCCGACTAGGACTACCTACAATGAGCAGTTCTTC
V: TRBV7-8
D: NA
J: TRBJ2-1
size: NA

CDR3: CASSKRTGDQPQHF
DNA: TGTGCCAGTAGTAAAAGGACAGGGGATCAGCCCCAGCATTTT
V: TRBV19
D: TRBD1
J: TRBJ1-5
size: NA

CDR3: CASSQNTEAFF
DNA: TGTGCCAGCAGTCAGAACACTGAAGCTTTCTTT
V: TRBV7-9
D: NA
J: TRBJ1-1
size: once

CDR3: CASGLGTSSYEQYF
DNA: TGTGCTAGTGGTTTGGGCACGAGCTCCTACGAGCAGTACTTC
V: TRBV12-5
D: NA
J: TRBJ2-7
size: NA

CDR3: CASSLGPTEGELFF
DNA: TGTGCCAGCAGCTTGGGGCCCACCGAGGGGGAGCTGTTTTTT
V: TRBV7-2
D: NA
J: TRBJ2-2
size: NA

CDR3: CASSLMGANQPQHF
DNA: TGTGCCAGCAGTTTAATGGGAGCCAATCAGCCCCAGCATTTT
V: TRBV27
D: NA
J: TRBJ1-5
size: NA

CDR3: CASSNSFYYEQYF
DNA: TGCGCCAGCAGTAACAGCTTTTACTACGAGCAGTACTTC
V: TRBV10-2
D: NA
J: TRBJ2-7
size: NA

CDR3: CASSRDRPNEKLFF
DNA: TGTGCCAGCAGCCGGGACAGACCTAATGAAAAACTGTTTTTT
V: TRBV11-2
D: TRBD1
J: TRBJ1-4
size: NA

CDR3: CASSLDLGRHEQFF
DNA: TGTGCCAGCAGCTTAGATTTGGGGAGGCATGAGCAGTTCTTC
V: TRBV7-2
D: NA
J: TRBJ2-1
size: NA

CDR3: CASSFSTGGRTDTQYF
DNA: TGTGCCAGTAGTTTCAGCACAGGGGGTCGCACAGATACGCAGTATTTT
V: TRBV19
D: TRBD1
J: TRBJ2-3
size: NA

CDR3: CASSIDSRMSSGNTIYF
DNA: TGTGCCAGTAGTATAGATTCCAGGATGAGCTCTGGAAACACCATATATTTT
V: TRBV19
D: NA
J: TRBJ1-3
size: once

CDR3: CASISDRGRLNTEAFF
DNA: TGTGCCAGTATCTCGGACAGGGGGCGTTTGAACACTGAAGCTTTCTTT
V: TRBV19
D: TRBD1
J: TRBJ1-1
size: NA

CDR3: CASSPGLAGRNEQFF
DNA: TGTGCCAGCAGCCCGGGACTAGCGGGAAGAAATGAGCAGTTCTTC
V: TRBV6-5
D: TRBD2
J: TRBJ2-1
size: NA

CDR3: CASSLLGLAVGNTGELFF
DNA: TGTGCCAGCAGTTTATTGGGACTAGCGGTGGGGAACACCGGGGAGCTGTTTTTT
V: TRBV27
D: TRBD2
J: TRBJ2-2
size: NA

CDR3: CASSPGGTNEKLFF
DNA: TGTGCCAGCAGCCCCGGGGGGACTAATGAAAAACTGTTTTTT
V: TRBV7-2
D: NA
J: TRBJ1-4
size: NA

CDR3: CASSLLGGTRRNQPQHF
DNA: TGTGCCAGCAGCTTACTGGGTGGGACAAGACGCAATCAGCCCCAGCATTTT
V: TRBV7-2
D: NA
J: TRBJ1-5
size: once

CDR3: CASSPTSASSYEQYF
DNA: TGTGCCAGCAGCCCGACTAGCGCGAGCTCCTACGAGCAGTACTTC
V: TRBV5-6
D: TRBD2
J: TRBJ2-7
size: NA

CDR3: CASFGGPGEQFF
DNA: TGTGCCAGCTTTGGAGGACCGGGGGAGCAGTTCTTC
V: TRBV6-5
D: NA
J: TRBJ2-1
size: NA

CDR3: CASSLGTVGTQYF
DNA: TGTGCCAGCAGCTTAGGGACAGTGGGTACGCAGTATTTT
V: TRBV7-9
D: NA
J: TRBJ2-3
size: NA

CDR3: CASSPRDRIYEQYF
DNA: TGTGCCAGCAGTCCCCGGGACAGAATCTACGAGCAGTACTTC
V: TRBV7-9
D: TRBD1
J: TRBJ2-7
size: NA

CDR3: CASSRGTGLGEAFF
DNA: TGTGCCAGCAGTAGAGGGACAGGCCTCGGTGAAGCTTTCTTT
V: TRBV6-5
D: TRBD1
J: TRBJ1-1
size: once

CDR3: CASSFQTGGNEKLFF
DNA: TGTGCCAGCAGTTTCCAGACAGGGGGTAATGAAAAACTGTTTTTT
V: TRBV28
D: TRBD1
J: TRBJ1-4
size: NA

CDR3: CASSQGFTSNTGELFF
DNA: TGTGCCAGCAGCCAAGGTTTTACATCGAACACCGGGGAGCTGTTTTTT
V: TRBV14
D: NA
J: TRBJ2-2
size: NA

CDR3: CSASRDRGRSGELFF
DNA: TGCAGTGCTAGTAGGGACAGGGGGCGTTCCGGGGAGCTGTTTTTT
V: TRBV20-1
D: TRBD1
J: TRBJ2-2
size: NA

CDR3: CASSPAGQSSYEQYF
DNA: TGCGCCAGCAGTCCCGCAGGGCAGAGCTCCTACGAGCAGTACTTC
V: TRBV23-1
D: NA
J: TRBJ2-7
size: NA

CDR3: CASTRGSNTGELFF
DNA: TGTGCCAGCACCAGGGGCAGTAACACCGGGGAGCTGTTTTTT
V: TRBV19
D: NA
J: TRBJ2-2
size: NA

CDR3: CASSIGLDRGYEQYF
DNA: TGTGCCAGTAGTATAGGGTTGGACAGGGGGTACGAGCAGTACTTC
V: TRBV19
D: TRBD1
J: TRBJ2-7
size: NA